These T cell receptor beta chains were read from a single sample in a study of blood T cell repertoires in COVID-19. The repertoire was sequenced with immunoSEQ multiplex PCR; TCRdb's copy has only in-frame clones and lacks some. The data show 200,000 to 250,000 clones, 65% to 85% seen once. The source material was peripheral blood. The receptors were sampled from an elderly woman with acute or convalescent COVID-19. CDR3s include the opening cysteine and the closing phenylalanine or tryptophan. D genes are given only for firm matches. Clone size is not always given. Where it is, it says once, few, many or a class for expanded clones.

V gene	clone size	D gene	J gene	CDR3 protein	CDR3 DNA
TRBV6-5	once	.	TRBJ1-4	CATARQGNEKLFF	TGTGCCACAGCACGGCAGGGGAATGAAAAACTGTTTTTT
TRBV5-4	.	TRBD2	TRBJ2-3	CASSTGLAGQTDTQYF	TGTGCCAGCAGCACCGGACTAGCGGGACAGACAGATACGCAGTATTTT
TRBV7-2	.	TRBD1	TRBJ2-1	CASSLAQKAQGRQFF	TGTGCCAGCAGCTTAGCCCAAAAGGCACAGGGGCGGCAGTTCTTC
TRBV6-5	.	.	TRBJ1-2	CASSYAREGRHGYTF	TGTGCCAGCAGTTACGCTAGGGAGGGGCGTCATGGCTACACCTTC
TRBV4-1	.	TRBD2	TRBJ2-1	CASSQDGGGGSYNEQFF	TGCGCCAGCAGCCAAGACGGAGGCGGGGGCTCCTACAATGAGCAGTTCTTC
TRBV27	once	TRBD2	TRBJ2-7	CASSLGGRAYEQYF	TGTGCCAGCAGTTTAGGCGGGAGGGCCTACGAGCAGTACTTC
TRBV24-1	.	.	TRBJ2-3	CATSDPDSDTQYF	TGTGCCACCAGTGATCCAGATTCGGATACGCAGTATTTT
TRBV12-3/TRBV12-4	few	.	TRBJ1-1	CASSRAGAEAFF	TGTGCCAGCAGTAGGGCAGGGGCTGAAGCTTTCTTT
TRBV3-1/TRBV3-2	.	TRBD1	TRBJ1-1	CASSQADRVSEAFF	TGTGCCAGCAGCCAAGCGGACAGGGTCTCTGAAGCTTTCTTT
TRBV7-3	.	.	TRBJ2-3	CASSLNRQDTQYF	TGTGCCAGCAGCTTGAACCGACAGGACACGCAGTATTTT
TRBV5-6	.	TRBD1	TRBJ1-1	CASSFFGTVNTEAFF	TGTGCCAGCAGCTTTTTTGGGACAGTGAACACTGAAGCTTTCTTT
TRBV5-4	.	.	TRBJ2-1	CASSFEMRANEQFF	TGTGCCAGCAGCTTCGAGATGAGGGCCAATGAGCAGTTCTTC
TRBV7-3	.	.	TRBJ2-5	CASSQGGKEETQYF	TGTGCCAGCAGCCAGGGCGGCAAAGAAGAGACCCAGTACTTC
TRBV30	.	.	TRBJ2-7	CAWSPGVSYEQYF	TGTGCCTGGAGTCCCGGGGTCTCCTACGAGCAGTACTTC
TRBV14	.	.	TRBJ1-1	CASSLRTGNTEAFF	TGTGCCAGCAGCCTCCGGACGGGAAACACTGAAGCTTTCTTT
TRBV7-2	.	TRBD2	TRBJ2-2	CASRLAGGRRELFF	TGTGCCAGCAGATTAGCGGGGGGGAGGAGGGAGCTGTTTTTT
TRBV7-3	.	TRBD2	TRBJ2-5	CASSASGGVETQYF	TGTGCCAGCAGCGCAAGCGGGGGGGTCGAGACCCAGTACTTC
TRBV7-7	few	.	TRBJ2-2	CASSSTNTGELFF	TGTGCTAGCAGCTCAACGAACACCGGGGAGCTGTTTTTT
TRBV7-9	.	.	TRBJ2-5	CASSLGAQGYQETQYF	TGTGCCAGCAGCTTAGGGGCCCAGGGGTACCAAGAGACCCAGTACTTC
TRBV7-9	.	.	TRBJ2-1	CASSLGAGGNEQFF	TGTGCCAGCAGCTTAGGGGCAGGGGGGAATGAGCAGTTCTTC
TRBV10-3	.	TRBD1	TRBJ1-2	CAISPGQGGNYGYTF	TGTGCCATCAGTCCGGGACAGGGGGGAAACTATGGCTACACCTTC
TRBV9	once	TRBD1	TRBJ1-2	CASSVGADRVINYGYTF	TGTGCCAGCAGCGTAGGGGCCGACAGGGTAATTAACTATGGCTACACCTTC
TRBV27	.	.	TRBJ1-1	CASSLEAVNTEAFF	TGTGCCAGCAGTTTAGAAGCGGTGAACACTGAAGCTTTCTTT
TRBV5-1	.	TRBD1	TRBJ1-1	CASSFAQGAVTEAFF	TGCGCCAGCAGCTTCGCACAGGGGGCAGTCACTGAAGCTTTCTTT
TRBV4-2	.	TRBD2	TRBJ2-1	CASSQPTSGPYNEQFF	TGTGCCAGCAGCCAGCCCACTAGCGGCCCGTACAATGAGCAGTTCTTC
TRBV4-3	.	TRBD1	TRBJ1-2	CASSQEDRAYYGYTF	TGCGCCAGCAGCCAAGAGGACAGGGCTTATTATGGCTACACCTTC
TRBV5-1	.	.	TRBJ2-5	CASSRGSEETQYF	TGCGCCAGCAGCCGAGGGTCCGAAGAGACCCAGTACTTC
TRBV7-3	.	TRBD1	TRBJ1-6	CASSLTGQGGNSPLHF	TGTGCCAGCAGCTTAACCGGGCAGGGGGGTAATTCACCCCTCCACTTT
TRBV7-9	once	.	TRBJ2-7	CASTTGSYSYEQYF	TGTGCCAGTACCACAGGCTCCTATTCCTACGAGCAGTACTTC
TRBV4-3	.	.	TRBJ1-2	CASSQGEGGGYTF	TGCGCCAGCAGCCAAGGCGAGGGCGGAGGCTACACCTTC
TRBV3-1/TRBV3-2	.	TRBD1	TRBJ1-1	CASSQADRGGTEAFF	TGTGCCAGCAGCCAAGCAGACAGGGGGGGCACTGAAGCTTTCTTT
TRBV7-9	.	TRBD2	TRBJ2-3	CASQRGALSTDTQYF	TGTGCCAGCCAGCGGGGGGCGCTGAGCACAGATACGCAGTATTTT
TRBV6-6	.	TRBD1	TRBJ2-1	CASSYSGQGGNEQFF	TGTGCCAGCAGTTACTCGGGACAGGGGGGGAATGAGCAGTTCTTC
TRBV21-1	.	.	TRBJ1-2	CASDRGRMRYGYTF	TGTGCCAGTGACAGGGGGCGTATGCGGTATGGCTACACCTTC
TRBV10-3	.	.	TRBJ1-5	CAISELPEGQPQHF	TGTGCCATCAGTGAGTTGCCTGAGGGTCAGCCCCAGCATTTT
TRBV5-5	.	TRBD2	TRBJ2-7	CASSLGPPSGGLYEQYF	TGTGCCAGCAGCTTGGGCCCCCCTAGCGGGGGTCTCTACGAGCAGTACTTC
TRBV10-3	.	TRBD1	TRBJ1-6	CAISLTGEGSPLHF	TGTGCCATCAGCCTGACAGGGGAGGGTTCACCCCTCCACTTT
TRBV6-6	.	.	TRBJ2-7	CASSPPRSSLGPSYEQYF	TGTGCCAGCAGTCCCCCTAGATCTTCTCTTGGCCCTTCCTACGAGCAGTACTTC
TRBV27	.	TRBD2	TRBJ2-3	CASRTDAGEPTDTQYF	TGTGCCAGCAGGACCGATGCGGGAGAGCCCACAGATACGCAGTATTTT
TRBV6-2/TRBV6-3	few	TRBD2	TRBJ2-5	CASSYGGRAETQYF	TGTGCCAGCAGTTACGGCGGGAGGGCCGAGACCCAGTACTTC
TRBV2	.	TRBD1	TRBJ1-4	CASSGGQGYEKLFF	TGTGCCAGCAGTGGGGGACAGGGGTACGAAAAACTGTTTTTT